This T cell receptor (beta chain) was sequenced during a study of T cell responses to AZD1222 COVID-19 vaccine. Clones were sequenced by immunoSEQ multiplex PCR, and TCRdb holds only the in-frame ones, with some missing. In the table there are roughly 120,000 clones, 86% of which are singletons. Germline V CDR1 and CDR2: KGHDR, SFDVKD. Trimming removed 2 bases from V and 8 bases from J, with 9 bases in between. The CDR3 is 13 residues long. The sequence was collected from an adult who received the AZD1222 COVID-19 vaccine. The sample in question was peripheral blood, obtained 28 days after the second AZD1222 dose. This rearrangement joins TRBV24-1 to TRBJ2-1; D possibly corresponds to TRBD2 (5 bases). The CDR3: CATSDWPGYEQFF. The CDR3 DNA reads TGTGCCACCAGTGATTGGCCGGGATATGAGCAGTTCTTC.